Shown below are 5 T cell receptor beta chains from a single sample sequenced in a study of T cell responses to AZD1222 COVID-19 vaccine. The repertoire was sequenced with immunoSEQ multiplex PCR; TCRdb's copy has only in-frame clones and lacks some. The profile shows some 130,000 clones, roughly 89% of them singletons. The sample consisted of peripheral blood, taken on day 0 of AZD1222 vaccination. Every receptor here comes from an adult in good health.

The chain combines TRBV11-2 with TRBJ1-6, with a weak D call TRBD1 (5 bases). Germline lookup yields CDR1 SGHAT and CDR2 FQNNGV. V was trimmed by 6 bases and J by 5 bases, leaving 14 bases between them. The length of the CDR3 is 15 residues. In DNA, the CDR3 is TGTGCCAGCAGTCGACAGCTACAGGATAATTCACCCCTCCACTTT. Translating gives CASSRQLQDNSPLHF.

The CDR3 DNA sequence: TGTGCCAGCAGCTGGACACAGGGGAGTGGAAACACCATATATTTT. Encoded protein: CASSWTQGSGNTIYF. The chain combines TRBV7-9 with TRBJ1-3; 7 nucleotides align to TRBD1. The CDR3 runs 15 residues. The germline gives CDR1 SEHNR, CDR2 FQNEAQ (reference sequence). J gave up 3 bases and V 4 bases, and 6 bases lay outside the gene matches.

V gene TRBV2 combines with J gene TRBJ1-1; tentatively, D is TRBD1 (5 bases). V shed 5 bases and J shed 2 bases, with 15 bases lying between them. There are 15 residues in the CDR3. Looked up from germline, CDR1 is SNHLY and CDR2 is FYNNEI. DNA for the CDR3: TGTGCCAGCAGTCAAGAAATACAGGATAACACTGAAGCTTTCTTT. Amino acids: CASSQEIQDNTEAFF. Using reference TRBV2 and TRBJ1-1 for the parts outside the CDR3, the full variable domain is EPEVTQTPSHQVTQMGQEVILRCVPISNHLYFYWYRQILGQKVEFLVSFYNNEISEKSEIFDDQFSVERPDGSNFTLKIRSTKLEDSAMYFCASSQEIQDNTEAFFGQGTRLTVV.

The CDR3 DNA reads as TGTGCCAGCAGTTTCGACGGTCGATCTCAGCCCCAGCATTTT. It yields the protein CASSFDGRSQPQHF. The V and J genes are TRBV27 and TRBJ1-5; D uncertain. Trimming stripped 3 bases from V and 6 bases from J, with 12 bases between. From germline, CDR1 is MNHEY and CDR2 SMNVEV (reference sequence). There are 14 residues in the CDR3.

The rearrangement joins TRBV5-1 to TRBJ1-1; possibly TRBD1 for D (5 bases). The CDR3 is 13 amino acids. Germline V CDR1 and CDR2: SGHRS, YFSETQ. Trimming took 2 bases from V and 0 from J, leaving 5 bases between them. CDR3 bases: TGCGCCAGCAGCTTCAGGGTGAACACTGAAGCTTTCTTT. It translates to CASSFRVNTEAFF. Variable domain in full (rest from reference TRBV5-1 and TRBJ1-1): KAGVTQTPRYLIKTRGQQVTLSCSPISGHRSVSWYQQTPGQGLQFLFEYFSETQRNKGNFPGRFSGRQFSNSRSEMNVSTLELGDSALYLCASSFRVNTEAFFGQGTRLTVV.